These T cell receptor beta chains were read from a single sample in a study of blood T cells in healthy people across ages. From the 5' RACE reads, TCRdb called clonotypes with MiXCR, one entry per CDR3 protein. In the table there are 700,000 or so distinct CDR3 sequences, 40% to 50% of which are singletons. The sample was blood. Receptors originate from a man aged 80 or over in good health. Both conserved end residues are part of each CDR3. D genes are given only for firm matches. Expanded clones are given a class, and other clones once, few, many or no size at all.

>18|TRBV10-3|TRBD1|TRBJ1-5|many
CAISESSRGVRGNQPQHF
TGTGCCATCAGTGAGTCGTCCAGGGGGGTACGTGGGAATCAGCCCCAGCATTTT
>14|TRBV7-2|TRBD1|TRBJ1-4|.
CASSSTGANEKLFF
TGTGCCAGCAGCTCGACAGGGGCGAATGAAAAACTGTTTTTT
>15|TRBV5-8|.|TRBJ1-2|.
CASSLWGPALSGYTF
TGTGCCAGCAGCTTATGGGGACCGGCTCTTAGTGGCTACACCTTC
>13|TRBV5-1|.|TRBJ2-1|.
CASSVGRYNEQFF
TGCGCCAGCAGCGTCGGCCGCTACAATGAGCAGTTCTTC
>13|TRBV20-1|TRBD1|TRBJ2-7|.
CSARDRPYNEQYF
TGCAGTGCCCGGGACAGGCCCTACAATGAGCAGTACTTC
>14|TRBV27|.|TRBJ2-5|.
CASSFSGMFETQYF
TGTGCCAGCAGTTTTTCCGGGATGTTCGAGACCCAGTACTTC
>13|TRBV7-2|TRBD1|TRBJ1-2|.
CASSRVTGDGYTF
TGTGCCAGCAGCCGGGTGACAGGGGATGGCTACACCTTC
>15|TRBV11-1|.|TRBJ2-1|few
CASSWGGRGQDEQFF
TGTGCCAGCAGCTGGGGAGGGAGGGGGCAAGATGAGCAGTTCTTC
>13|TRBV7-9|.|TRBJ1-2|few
CASSSRNQGGYTF
TGTGCCAGCAGCTCAAGGAACCAGGGTGGCTACACCTTC
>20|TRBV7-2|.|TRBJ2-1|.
CASSPRDRGAGGARYNEQFF
TGTGCCAGCAGCCCAAGGGACAGGGGAGCGGGAGGGGCAAGGTACAATGAGCAGTTCTTC
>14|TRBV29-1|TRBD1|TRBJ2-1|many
CSVERQGSYNEQFF
TGCAGCGTTGAAAGACAGGGATCCTACAATGAGCAGTTCTTC
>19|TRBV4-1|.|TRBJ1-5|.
CASSQDLGMRVSRNQPQHF
TGCGCCAGCAGCCAAGATCTGGGGATGAGGGTATCTCGCAATCAGCCCCAGCATTTT
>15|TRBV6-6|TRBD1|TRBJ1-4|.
CASVPAGQGLVKLFF
TGTGCCAGCGTCCCAGCGGGACAGGGTTTAGTAAAACTGTTTTTT
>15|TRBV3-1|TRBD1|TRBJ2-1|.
CASSPRGQGLGEQFF
TGTGCCAGCAGCCCTCGAGGACAGGGATTAGGCGAGCAGTTCTTC
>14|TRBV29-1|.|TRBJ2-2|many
CSVERGMATGELFF
TGCAGCGTTGAGAGGGGAATGGCCACCGGGGAGCTGTTTTTT
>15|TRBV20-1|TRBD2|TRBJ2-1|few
CSAPRGGGSYNEQFF
TGCAGTGCCCCGCGGGGGGGAGGCTCCTACAATGAGCAGTTCTTC
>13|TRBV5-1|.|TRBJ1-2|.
CASSLDGRYGYTF
TGCGCCAGCAGCCTGGACGGCAGATATGGCTACACCTTC
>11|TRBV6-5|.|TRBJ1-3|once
CGNRSGNTIYF
TGTGGGAATCGCTCTGGAAACACCATATATTTT
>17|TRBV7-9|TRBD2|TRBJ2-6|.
CASSSGLAAAGANVLTF
TGTGCCAGCAGCTCCGGGCTAGCGGCAGCTGGGGCCAACGTCCTGACTTTC
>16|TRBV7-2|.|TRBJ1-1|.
CASSSAPVGTNTEAFF
TGTGCCAGCAGCAGCGCTCCGGTGGGAACCAACACTGAAGCTTTCTTT
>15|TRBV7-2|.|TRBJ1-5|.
CASSLGVLPDQPQHF
TGTGCCAGCAGCTTAGGTGTCCTCCCTGATCAGCCCCAGCATTTT
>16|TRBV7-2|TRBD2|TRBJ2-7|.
CASSLGGAGGVYEQYF
TGTGCCAGCAGCTTAGGGGGAGCGGGAGGGGTCTACGAGCAGTACTTC
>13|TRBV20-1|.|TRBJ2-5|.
CSARFTNRGTQYF
TGCAGTGCTAGATTTACCAATCGGGGGACCCAGTACTTC
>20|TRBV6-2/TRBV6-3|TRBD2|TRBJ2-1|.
CASSSPTGLAGLSSYNEQFF
TGTGCCAGCAGTTCTCCCACGGGACTAGCGGGGTTGAGCTCCTACAATGAGCAGTTCTTC
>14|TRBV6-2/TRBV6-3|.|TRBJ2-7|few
CASSYLDPTGEQYF
TGTGCCAGCAGTTACCTGGACCCTACGGGCGAGCAGTACTTC
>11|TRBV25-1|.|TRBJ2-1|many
CASSGIYEQFF
TGTGCCAGCAGTGGTATATATGAGCAGTTCTTC
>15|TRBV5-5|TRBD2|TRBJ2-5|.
CASSSNAGGRNEQYF
TGTGCCAGCAGCTCTAACGCGGGGGGGCGGAATGAGCAGTACTTC
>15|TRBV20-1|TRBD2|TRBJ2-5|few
CSATPIAGDTETQYF
TGCAGTGCCACCCCTATAGCGGGGGACACAGAGACCCAGTACTTC
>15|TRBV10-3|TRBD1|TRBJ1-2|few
CAISFGTGGGYGYTF
TGTGCCATCAGTTTCGGGACAGGGGGGGGGTATGGCTACACCTTC
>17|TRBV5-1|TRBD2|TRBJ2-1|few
CASSPGGGLANYNEQFF
TGCGCCAGCAGCCCGGGGGGGGGACTAGCGAACTACAATGAGCAGTTCTTC
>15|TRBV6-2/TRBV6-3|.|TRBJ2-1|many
CASSSDLLPYNEQFF
TGTGCCAGCAGTTCCGACCTACTCCCCTACAATGAGCAGTTCTTC
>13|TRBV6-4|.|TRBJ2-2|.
CASSKANTGELFF
TGTGCCAGCAGTAAAGCGAACACCGGGGAGCTGTTTTTT
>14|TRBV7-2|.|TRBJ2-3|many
CASSRDRQGDTQYF
TGTGCCAGCAGTCGGGACCGGCAGGGGGATACGCAGTATTTT
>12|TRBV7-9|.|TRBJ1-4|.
CASARVSEKLFF
TGTGCCAGCGCGCGGGTATCTGAAAAACTGTTTTTT
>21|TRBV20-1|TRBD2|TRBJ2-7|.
CSAREGSGWRRASGRAPEQYF
TGCAGTGCTAGAGAGGGGTCGGGCTGGAGGCGGGCTAGCGGGAGGGCCCCCGAGCAGTACTTC
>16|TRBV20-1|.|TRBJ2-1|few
CSARGFRRSSYNEQFF
TGCAGTGCTAGGGGTTTTAGGCGATCTTCCTACAATGAGCAGTTCTTC
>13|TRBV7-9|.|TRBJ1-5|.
CASSPGGLGPQHF
TGTGCCAGCAGCCCTGGCGGTCTCGGGCCCCAGCATTTT
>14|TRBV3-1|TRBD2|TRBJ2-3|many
CASSQAGGEDTQYF
TGTGCCAGCAGCCAAGCGGGGGGAGAAGATACGCAGTATTTT
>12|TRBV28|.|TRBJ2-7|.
CASYSRAYEQYF
TGTGCCAGCTACTCGCGGGCCTACGAGCAGTACTTC
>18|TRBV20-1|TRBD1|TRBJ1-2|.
CSAPRGQGESEGTYGYTF
TGCAGTGCCCCCCGGGGACAGGGGGAATCTGAAGGGACCTACGGCTACACCTTC
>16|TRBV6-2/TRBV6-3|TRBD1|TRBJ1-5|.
CASSYPGTGGNQPQHF
TGTGCCAGCAGTTACCCCGGGACAGGGGGAAATCAGCCCCAGCATTTT
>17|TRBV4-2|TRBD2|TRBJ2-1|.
CASSPTVREVHGDEQFF
TGTGCCAGTAGTCCGACGGTACGGGAGGTGCACGGGGATGAGCAGTTCTTC
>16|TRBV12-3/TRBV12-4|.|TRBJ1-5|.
CASSLGRGRGNQPQHF
TGTGCCAGCAGTTTAGGCAGGGGTAGGGGCAATCAGCCCCAGCATTTT
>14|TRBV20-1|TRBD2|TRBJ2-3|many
CSARIPGLPYTQYF
TGCAGTGCTAGGATACCGGGACTACCGTATACGCAGTATTTT
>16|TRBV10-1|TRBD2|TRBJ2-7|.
CASSESRAGGRYEQYF
TGCGCCAGCAGTGAGTCCCGAGCGGGAGGTCGCTACGAGCAGTACTTC
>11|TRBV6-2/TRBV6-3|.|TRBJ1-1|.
CASVRRTEAFF
TGTGCCAGCGTACGGAGGACTGAAGCTTTCTTT
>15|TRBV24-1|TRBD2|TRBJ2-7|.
CATKLAGGSDNEQYF
TGTGCCACCAAATTGGCGGGAGGTTCGGACAATGAGCAGTACTTC
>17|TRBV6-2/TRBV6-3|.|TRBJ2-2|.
CASSLPGAGETAGELFF
TGTGCCAGCAGTCTCCCAGGGGCGGGAGAAACGGCCGGGGAGCTGTTTTTT
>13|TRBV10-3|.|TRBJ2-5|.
CAIRNPSQETQYF
TGTGCCATCCGAAACCCCTCACAAGAGACCCAGTACTTC
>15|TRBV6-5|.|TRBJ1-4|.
CASSRATGLNEKLFF
TGTGCCAGCAGCCGAGCGACAGGATTAAATGAAAAACTGTTTTTT
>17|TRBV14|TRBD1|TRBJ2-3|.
CASSLLNRGDGTDTQYF
TGTGCCAGCAGCCTACTCAACAGGGGTGATGGGACAGATACGCAGTATTTT
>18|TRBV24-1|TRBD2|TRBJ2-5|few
CATSDSGLAGGNQETQYF
TGTGCCACCAGTGACTCCGGACTAGCGGGAGGAAACCAAGAGACCCAGTACTTC
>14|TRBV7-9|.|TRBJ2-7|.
CASSAVGADYEQYF
TGTGCCAGCAGCGCGGTAGGGGCTGACTACGAGCAGTACTTC
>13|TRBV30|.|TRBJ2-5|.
CAWGGVARETQYF
TGTGCCTGGGGAGGGGTTGCTCGAGAGACCCAGTACTTC
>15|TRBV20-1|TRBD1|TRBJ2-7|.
CSAATGTGLSYEQYF
TGCAGTGCTGCTACCGGGACAGGGCTATCCTACGAGCAGTACTTC
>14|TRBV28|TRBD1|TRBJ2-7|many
CASISRGRRYEQYF
TGTGCCAGCATCTCAAGGGGGCGCCGGTACGAGCAGTACTTC
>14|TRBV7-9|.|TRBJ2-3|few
CASSPGSRADTQYF
TGTGCCAGCAGCCCGGGGTCTCGGGCAGATACGCAGTATTTT
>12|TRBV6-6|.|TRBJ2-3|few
CASNDYTDTQYF
TGTGCCAGCAATGACTACACAGATACGCAGTATTTT
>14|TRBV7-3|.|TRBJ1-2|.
CASSLTSGPDGYTF
TGTGCCAGCAGCTTAACCTCGGGGCCAGATGGCTACACCTTC
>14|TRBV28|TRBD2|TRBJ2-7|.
CASSPSGTTYEQYF
TGTGCCAGCAGTCCTAGCGGGACCACCTACGAGCAGTACTTC